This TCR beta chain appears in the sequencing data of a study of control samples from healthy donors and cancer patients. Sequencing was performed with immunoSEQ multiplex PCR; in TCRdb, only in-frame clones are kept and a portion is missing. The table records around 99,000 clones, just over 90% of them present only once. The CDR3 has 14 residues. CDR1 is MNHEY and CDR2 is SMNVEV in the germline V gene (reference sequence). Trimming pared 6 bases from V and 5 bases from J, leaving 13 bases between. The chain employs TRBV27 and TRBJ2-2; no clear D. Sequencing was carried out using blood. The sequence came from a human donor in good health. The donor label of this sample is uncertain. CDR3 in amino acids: CASSTYEETGELFF. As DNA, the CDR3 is TGTGCCAGCAGCACATACGAGGAAACCGGGGAGCTGTTTTTT.